There are a few counts of the clone carrying this TCR beta chain. Trimming pared 1 base from V and 3 bases from J, leaving 4 bases between. CDR3 length equals 11 residues. The germline CDR1 and CDR2 sequences are GTSNPN and SVGIG (reference sequence). This record comes from a study of regulatory T cells in long-lasting Graves disease. Building of the TCR beta libraries involved iRepertoire HTBI primers and Arm-PCR of CDR3 regions. Original processing notes: Overall, samples carried more than 55 TRBV and 14 TRBJ segments. TCRdb redid the calling of the multiplex PCR reads with MiXCR, one entry per CDR3 protein. TCRdb, not the original authors, processed these V and J calls. The sample lists some 560,000 distinct CDR3 sequences; 15% to 20% were seen once. Time point here: newly diagnosed GD, antithyroid drugs for less than 3 months. The TCR library was prepared using RNA isolated from PBMCs. Another study also made use of these data, one on T cells in Graves' hyperthyroidism and ophthalmopathy.

The chain employs TRBV30 and TRBJ2-7; D unclear. Sequenced material: peripheral blood mononuclear cells (PBMCs), taken at new diagnosis, from a patient treated with antithyroid drugs. The clonotype was recovered from a woman aged 40-65 years with Graves disease. The CDR3 DNA reads as TGTGCCTGGAGTGGTAGCTACGAGCAGTACTTC. Its translation is CAWSGSYEQYF.